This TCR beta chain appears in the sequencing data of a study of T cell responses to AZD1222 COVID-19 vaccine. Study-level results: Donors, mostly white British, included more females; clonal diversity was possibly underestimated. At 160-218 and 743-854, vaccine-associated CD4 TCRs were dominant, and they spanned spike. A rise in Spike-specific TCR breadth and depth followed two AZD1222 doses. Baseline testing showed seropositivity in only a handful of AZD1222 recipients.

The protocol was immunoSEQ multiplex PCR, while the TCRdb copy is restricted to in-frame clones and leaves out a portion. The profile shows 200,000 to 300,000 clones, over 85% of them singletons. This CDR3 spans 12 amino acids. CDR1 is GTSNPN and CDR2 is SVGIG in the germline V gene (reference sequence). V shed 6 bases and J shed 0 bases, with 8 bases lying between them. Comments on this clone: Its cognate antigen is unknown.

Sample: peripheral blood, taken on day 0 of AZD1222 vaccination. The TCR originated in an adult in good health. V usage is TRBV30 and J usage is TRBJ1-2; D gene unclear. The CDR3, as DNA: TGTGCCTGCCGGGTAACTAACTATGGCTACACCTTC. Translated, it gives CACRVTNYGYTF.